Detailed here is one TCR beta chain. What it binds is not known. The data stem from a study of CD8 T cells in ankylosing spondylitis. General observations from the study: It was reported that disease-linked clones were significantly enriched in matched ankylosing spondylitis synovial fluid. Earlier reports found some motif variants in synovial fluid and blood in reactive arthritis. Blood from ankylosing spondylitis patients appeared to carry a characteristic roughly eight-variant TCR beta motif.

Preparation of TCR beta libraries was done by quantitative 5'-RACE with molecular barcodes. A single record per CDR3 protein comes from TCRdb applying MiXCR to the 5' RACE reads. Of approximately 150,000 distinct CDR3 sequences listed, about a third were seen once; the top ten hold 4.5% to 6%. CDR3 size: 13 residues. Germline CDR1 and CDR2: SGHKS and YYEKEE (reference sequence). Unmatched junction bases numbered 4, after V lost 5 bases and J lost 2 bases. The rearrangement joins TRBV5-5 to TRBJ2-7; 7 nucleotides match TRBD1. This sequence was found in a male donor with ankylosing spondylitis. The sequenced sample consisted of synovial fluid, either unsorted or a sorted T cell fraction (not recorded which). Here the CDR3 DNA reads TGTGCCAGCAGTACCAGGGGGACCTACGAGCAGTACTTC. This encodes CASSTRGTYEQYF.